Each of the 9 T cell receptor beta chains below was sequenced from the same sample in a study of cytomegalovirus exposure and HLA in healthy donors. PCR employed 60 Vbeta and 13 Jbeta primers. TCRdb's copy holds only in-frame clones and misses some; the assay was immunoSEQ multiplex PCR. The profile covers over 100,000 clones, with roughly 8.8% appearing a single time and 6.5% to 9% taken by the ten largest. The sample taken for sequencing was PBMCs. The source is a woman in her thirties or forties in good health and CMV-seropositive.

This rearrangement joins TRBV19 to TRBJ1-5; 8 positions match TRBD1. The length of the CDR3 is 15 residues. The J segment lost 8 bases and the V segment lost 4 bases, leaving 10 bases of the junction unmatched. Per germline, CDR1 LNHDA and CDR2 SQIVND (reference sequence). The CDR3: CASSTVGQGGEPQHF. The CDR3, as DNA: TGTGCCAGTAGTACGGTAGGACAGGGAGGGGAGCCCCAGCATTTT. The whole variable domain, remainder taken from reference TRBV19 and TRBJ1-5, is DGGITQSPKYLFRKEGQNVTLSCEQNLNHDAMYWYRQDPGQGLRLIYYSQIVNDFQKGDIAEGYSVSREKKESFPLTVTSAQKNPTAFYLCASSTVGQGGEPQHFGDGTRLSIL.

The chain links TRBV18 to TRBJ2-5; 7 bases align to TRBD1. The V gene end was trimmed by 3 bases and the J gene end by 1 base; junction bases not matched to a gene: 5. The CDR3 consists of 15 residues. The V gene's germline CDR1 is KGHSH and CDR2 LQKENI. In DNA, the CDR3 is TGTGCCAGCTCACCCTTAGGGACAGTCCAAGAGACCCAGTACTTC. Translation gives CASSPLGTVQETQYF.

The table lists this clone with a few counts. The chain joins TRBV11-2 to TRBJ2-2, with D possibly being TRBD1 (6 bases). The V end was cut by 8 bases, the J end by 2 bases, with 18 bases between. This CDR3 is 16 amino acids long. Germline V CDR1 and CDR2: SGHAT, FQNNGV. The CDR3 is CASGPGVFSNTGELFF. Written as DNA, the CDR3 is TGTGCCAGCGGACCAGGGGTTTTTTCCAACACCGGGGAGCTGTTTTTT.

A few counts support this clone. The gene calls are TRBV6-5 and TRBJ2-1; D ambiguous. Trimming left V 6 bases short and J 5 bases short, with 11 bases between. This CDR3 spans 13 amino acids. CDR1 is MNHEY, CDR2 SVGAGI, per germline. CDR3 residues: CASSPTFHNEQFF. The CDR3 DNA reads TGTGCCAGCAGCCCTACTTTCCACAATGAGCAGTTCTTC.

The DNA for the CDR3 is TGTGCCAGCAGCAGATTGACAGGGTACAATGAGCAGTTCTTC. Its protein is CASSRLTGYNEQFF. This sequence joins TRBV5-4 and TRBJ2-1; TRBD1 matches at 7 bases. The CDR3 spans 14 residues. V gave up 4 bases and J gave up 4 bases; unmatched junction bases: 5. Germline-derived CDR1 and CDR2 are SGHNT and YYREEE (reference sequence).

This chain uses TRBV27 with TRBJ1-6; D uncertain. This CDR3 spans 10 amino acids. The V gene lost 11 bases and the J gene lost 12 bases, with 11 bases spanning the gap. The germline CDR1 and CDR2 sequences are MNHEY and SMNVEV (reference sequence). Written as DNA, the CDR3 is TGTGCCGCCTCAGAGGAACCCCTCCACTTT. This translates into CAASEEPLHF.

V usage is TRBV2 and J usage is TRBJ2-5; 9 nucleotides align to TRBD2. CDR1 SNHLY and CDR2 FYNNEI come from the germline V gene. The CDR3 consists of 15 residues. The junction had 8 bases not matched to a gene; V was cut back by 7 bases and J by 2 bases. The CDR3 nucleotides read TGTGCCAGCACGCCCAGCGGGGGGACTCAAGAGACCCAGTACTTC. Translated, it gives CASTPSGGTQETQYF.

The table lists this clone with a few counts. The DNA of the CDR3 is TGTGCCAGCAGCGACGACTACAGGGCCAACACTGAAGCTTTCTTT. Amino acids: CASSDDYRANTEAFF. The chain carries TRBV5-4 and TRBJ1-1; possible D gene TRBD1, 6 bases. With 4 bases removed from V and 2 bases from J, the gap between germline ends came to 15 bases. Germline V gene sequence: CDR1 SGHNT, CDR2 YYREEE (reference sequence). This CDR3 has 15 amino acids.

V gene TRBV10-3 combines with J gene TRBJ1-1, with D uncertain. The CDR3 runs to 14 residues. Germline V gene data show CDR1 as ENHRY and CDR2 as SYGVKD. Trimming pared 4 bases from V and 2 bases from J, leaving 11 bases between. The CDR3 spells CAISAEGSNTEAFF. In nucleotides, the CDR3 is TGTGCCATCAGTGCAGAGGGAAGTAACACTGAAGCTTTCTTT.